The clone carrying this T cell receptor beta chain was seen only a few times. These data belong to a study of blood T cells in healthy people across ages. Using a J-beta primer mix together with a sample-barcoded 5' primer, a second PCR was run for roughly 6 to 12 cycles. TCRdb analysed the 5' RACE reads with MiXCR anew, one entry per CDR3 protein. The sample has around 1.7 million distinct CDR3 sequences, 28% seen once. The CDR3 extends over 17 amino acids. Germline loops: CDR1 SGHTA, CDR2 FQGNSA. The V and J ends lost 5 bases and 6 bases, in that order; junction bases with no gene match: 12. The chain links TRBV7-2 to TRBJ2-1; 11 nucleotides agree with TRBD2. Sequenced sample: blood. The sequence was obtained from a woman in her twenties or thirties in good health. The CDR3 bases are TGTGCCAGCAGCCCCAAAACTAGCGGGAGTTGGGGCAATGAGCAGTTCTTC. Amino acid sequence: CASSPKTSGSWGNEQFF.